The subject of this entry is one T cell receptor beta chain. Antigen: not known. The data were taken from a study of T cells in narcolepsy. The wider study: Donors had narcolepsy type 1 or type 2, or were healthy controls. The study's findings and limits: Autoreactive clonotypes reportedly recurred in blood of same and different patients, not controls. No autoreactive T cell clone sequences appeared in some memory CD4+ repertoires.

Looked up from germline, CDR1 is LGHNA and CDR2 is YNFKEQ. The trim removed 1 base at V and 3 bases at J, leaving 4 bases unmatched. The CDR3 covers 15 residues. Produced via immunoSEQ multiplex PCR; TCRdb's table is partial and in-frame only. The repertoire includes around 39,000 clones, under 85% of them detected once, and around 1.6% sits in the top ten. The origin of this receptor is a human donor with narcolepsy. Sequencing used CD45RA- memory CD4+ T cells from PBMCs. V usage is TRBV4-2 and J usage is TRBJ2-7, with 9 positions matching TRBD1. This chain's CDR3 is CASSQGGTGLYEQYF. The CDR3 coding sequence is TGTGCCAGCAGCCAAGGCGGGACAGGGCTCTACGAGCAGTACTTC.